What follows are 13 T cell receptor beta chains derived from one specimen sequenced in a study of T cell repertoires in cytomegalovirus infection (dated by TCRdb to about 2019). Instrument on record: Illumina HiSeq 1500. Using fastp trimming at Q25 and MiXCR clonotype assembly, TCRdb reanalyzed the public sequencing data and kept in-frame beta chains. Rows with one shared CDR3 protein collapse into an entry with the most common genes and DNA. The table for this sample lists almost 500,000 distinct CDR3 sequences; 10% to 12% of them were counted only once. About 9.4% of the sample is held by the ten biggest clonotypes. The sample taken for sequencing was PBMCs. All receptors derive from a human donor in good health (CMV status not recorded). Some clones in this sample may be carry-over from other donors' samples.

This clonotype was counted ten times or more. The gene calls are TRBV7-2 and TRBJ2-1, with D possibly being TRBD2 (5 bases). The germline CDR1 and CDR2 sequences are SGHTA and FQGNSA. V dropped 4 bases and J dropped 10 bases, with 11 bases sitting between them. The CDR3 sequence is 12 residues long. The CDR3 coding sequence is TGTGCCAGCAGCTCCCTCGGAGGAGAGCAGTTCTTC. Translation: CASSSLGGEQFF.

This clonotype appeared many times. The chain recombines TRBV7-9 with TRBJ1-1; D not resolved. Trimming stripped 7 bases from V and 1 base from J, with 10 bases between. Germline-derived CDR1 and CDR2 are SEHNR and FQNEAQ (reference sequence). The CDR3 is made up of 13 amino acids. The CDR3 protein is CASKTEANTEAFF. The CDR3 bases are TGTGCCAGCAAGACCGAGGCGAACACTGAAGCTTTCTTT.

The CDR3 DNA is TGTGCCAGCACCCGGGCGTCTCTCTCTGGAAACACCATATATTTT. Translation gives CASTRASLSGNTIYF. The chain joins TRBV13 to TRBJ1-3; no firm D call. CDR1 and CDR2 (germline): PRHDT, FYEKMQ (reference sequence). This CDR3 spans 15 amino acids. Trimming stripped 7 bases from V and 0 bases from J, with 13 bases between.

This clonotype occurred many times. One end of the junction fails to match germline, which may point to a read error. J is TRBJ2-1 and V is TRBV12-3 or TRBV12-4, with D possibly being TRBD2 (5 bases). CDR3 length: 15 amino acids. In nucleotides, the CDR3 is TGTGCCAGCAGCTTAGGGAGCGGATCCTACAATGAGCAGTTCTTC. Protein: CASSLGSGSYNEQFF.

This clonotype was found many times. V and J are TRBV7-2 and TRBJ2-7; the match to TRBD2 covers 8 bases. Germline V lookup: CDR1 SGHTA, CDR2 FQGNSA. The CDR3 consists of 14 residues. With V trimmed by 5 bases and J by 4 bases, 7 bases remained unmatched. CDR3: CASSPGGGRYEQYF. DNA of the CDR3: TGTGCCAGCAGCCCCGGGGGCGGGAGGTACGAGCAGTACTTC. Variable domain in full (rest from reference TRBV7-2 and TRBJ2-7): GAGVSQSPSNKVTEKGKDVELRCDPISGHTALYWYRQSLGQGLEFLIYFQGNSAPDKSGLPSDRFSAERTGGSVSTLTIQRTQQEDSAVYLCASSPGGGRYEQYFGPGTRLTVT.

Ten or more counts support this clonotype. V usage is TRBV5-4 and J usage is TRBJ1-1, with D unresolved. This CDR3 is 16 amino acids long. Germline loops: CDR1 SGHNT, CDR2 YYREEE (reference sequence). V lost 4 bases, J lost 1 base, and 17 bases lay in between. For the CDR3, the DNA is TGTGCCAGCAGCCCAAAGTCGACGGGTAGGAACACTGAAGCTTTCTTT. It translates to CASSPKSTGRNTEAFF.

Many counts were recorded for this clonotype. The gene calls are TRBV11-2 and TRBJ2-1; 7 bases line up with TRBD2. V shed 4 bases and J 3 bases; nucleotides not matched to a gene: 9. This CDR3 is built from 16 residues. The germline V gene has CDR1 SGHAT and CDR2 FQNNGV. CDR3 sequence reads: CASSSEGRGYYNEQFF. The CDR3, as DNA: TGTGCCAGCAGCTCAGAGGGGCGGGGGTACTACAATGAGCAGTTCTTC.

This clonotype was observed many times. The chain is built from TRBV28 and TRBJ2-6; 9 bases agree with TRBD2. Germline V gene data show CDR1 as MDHEN and CDR2 as SYDVKM. Trimming removed 6 bases from V and 3 bases from J; junction bases left unmatched: 15. The CDR3 contains 19 residues. The CDR3 DNA follows: TGTGCCAGCAGACGCGCGGGGGGGTACCGGGAGGGTGGGGCCAACGTCCTGACTTTC. Protein: CASRRAGGYREGGANVLTF.

Worth noting for this clonotype: This sequence may be a read error, since a much larger clone differs from it by one base. The V gene is TRBV27, the J gene TRBJ2-7, with D unclear. The germline CDR1 and CDR2 sequences are MNHEY and SMNVEV (reference sequence). CDR3 size: 13 residues. The CDR3 spells CASSFSLTYAQYF. In nucleotides, the CDR3 is TGTGCCAGCAGTTTTAGCCTCACCTACGCGCAGTACTTC.

This clonotype was picked up many times. The chain is built from TRBV7-2 and TRBJ2-1, with a tentative D call TRBD1 (6 bases). The germline CDR1 and CDR2 sequences are SGHTA and FQGNSA. The CDR3 totals 15 residues. V gave up 2 bases and J gave up 0 bases, with 8 bases separating them. The CDR3 reads CASSLYRVSYNEQFF. CDR3 DNA sequence: TGTGCCAGCAGCTTATACAGGGTCTCCTACAATGAGCAGTTCTTC. The whole variable domain, filled in from reference TRBV7-2 and TRBJ2-1, reads GAGVSQSPSNKVTEKGKDVELRCDPISGHTALYWYRQSLGQGLEFLIYFQGNSAPDKSGLPSDRFSAERTGGSVSTLTIQRTQQEDSAVYLCASSLYRVSYNEQFFGPGTRLTVL.

This clonotype showed up just a few times. This chain uses TRBV20-1 with TRBJ2-7; no reliable D call. CDR3 length: 14 amino acids. From germline, CDR1 is DFQATT and CDR2 SNEGSKA (reference sequence). Trimming left V 1 base short and J 5 bases short, with 15 bases between. The DNA of the CDR3 is TGCAGTGCTAGAGGACCGACCCCAGGCAACGAGCAGTACTTC. Protein sequence: CSARGPTPGNEQYF.

This clonotype was detected ten times or more. The genes are TRBV2 and TRBJ2-7; D uncertain. Trimming took 8 bases from V and 3 from J, leaving 8 bases between them. The germline gives CDR1 SNHLY, CDR2 FYNNEI. The CDR3 extends over 11 amino acids. The CDR3 is CASWAHYEQYF. The CDR3, as DNA: TGTGCCAGCTGGGCGCACTACGAGCAGTACTTC.

This clonotype came up many times. The genes are TRBV7-2 and TRBJ1-2; D possibly corresponds to TRBD1 (5 bases). The CDR3 sequence is 15 residues long. Trimming pared 5 bases from V and 4 bases from J, leaving 17 bases between. The germline gives CDR1 SGHTA, CDR2 FQGNSA. CDR3 in DNA: TGTGCCAGCAGCACCCGGGACGCCTACCTCTATGGCTACACCTTC. It yields the protein CASSTRDAYLYGYTF.